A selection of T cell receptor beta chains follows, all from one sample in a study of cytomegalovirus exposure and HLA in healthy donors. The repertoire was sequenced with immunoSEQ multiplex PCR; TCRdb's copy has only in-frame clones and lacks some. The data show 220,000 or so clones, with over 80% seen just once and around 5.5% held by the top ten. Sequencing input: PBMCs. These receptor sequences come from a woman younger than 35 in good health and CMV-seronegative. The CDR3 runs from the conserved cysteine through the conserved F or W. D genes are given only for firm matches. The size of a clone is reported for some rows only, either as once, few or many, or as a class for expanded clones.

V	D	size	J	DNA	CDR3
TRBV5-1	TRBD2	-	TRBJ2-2	TGCGCCAGCAGCTTCGACGGGACTAGCGGGGGCCCCGGGGAGCTGTTTTTT	CASSFDGTSGGPGELFF
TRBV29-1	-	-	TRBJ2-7	TGCAGCGTCCTGGGGGCCGAGCAGTACTTC	CSVLGAEQYF
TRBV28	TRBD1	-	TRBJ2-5	TGTGCCAGCAGCCAGACAGGGTTAGGAGAGACCCAGTACTTC	CASSQTGLGETQYF
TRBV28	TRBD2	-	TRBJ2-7	TGTGCCAGCAGTCCCGGAGCGGGGGGTGGCGAGCAGTACTTC	CASSPGAGGGEQYF
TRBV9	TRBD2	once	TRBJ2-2	TGTGCCAGCAGCGCGCGGGGACGGAGCGGGAAATTGTACACCGGGGAGCTGTTTTTT	CASSARGRSGKLYTGELFF
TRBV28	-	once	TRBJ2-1	TGTGCCAGCAGTTGGGGTTCCTACAATGAGCAGTTCTTC	CASSWGSYNEQFF
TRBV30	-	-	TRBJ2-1	TGTGCCTGGAGTGTCGGCGCGGGCAATGAGCAGTTCTTC	CAWSVGAGNEQFF
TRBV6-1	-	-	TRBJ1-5	TGTGCCAGCAGTGACCGAGACCGCAATCAGCCCCAGCATTTT	CASSDRDRNQPQHF
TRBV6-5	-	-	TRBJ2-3	TGTGCCAGCAGCCCACTAGGGGTCCTCACAGATACGCAGTATTTT	CASSPLGVLTDTQYF
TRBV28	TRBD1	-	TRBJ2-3	TGTGCCAGCGTTGGACAGGGGGCTAGCACAGATACGCAGTATTTT	CASVGQGASTDTQYF
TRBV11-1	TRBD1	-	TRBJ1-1	TGTGCCAGCAGCTTAACAAGACAGGGCGGGACTGAAGCTTTCTTT	CASSLTRQGGTEAFF